This T cell receptor beta chain was identified during a study of blood T cell repertoires in COVID-19 (dated by TCRdb to 2018 to 2020). At the level of the whole study: Samples from collaborators originated in the United States, Italy and Spain and spanned both the acute and convalescent phases of COVID-19. A freely available public database, intended as a resource for researchers studying the immune response to SARS-CoV-2, is where the repertoires were released. The samples were drawn from the first 160 participants of the ongoing ImmuneRACE study and from 1,254 subjects provided by 6 global collaborators. The dataset comprised deeply sampled blood TCRbeta repertoires from subjects exposed to, actively infected with, or recovered from COVID-19. The material from the prospective study consisted of cDNA or gDNA derived from T cells, B-cell-depleted T cells, or PBMCs. Nearly every sample came with metadata listing a de-identified subject ID, COVID-19 status, age in years and sex. Where available, HLA class I and class II types were obtained from metadata supplied by the sample provider rather than from assay-based typing. Results and caveats for the whole study, not just this receptor: Clinical and demographic metadata were provided uncurated, with the amount varying by source and participant.

Whole blood was collected in K2EDTA tubes by collaborating institutions according to the institutions' own protocols. For TCRbeta analysis, collaborator samples were shipped as frozen whole blood, as isolated PBMCs, or as DNA extracted from either sample type. TCRbeta CDR3 regions were amplified from genomic DNA by means of the immunoSEQ Assay, a bias-controlled multiplex PCR. The published analysis was carried out like this. The number of nucleated cells in each sample was estimated from the amplification of reference gene primers within the assay. To quantify the absolute abundance of each unique TCRbeta CDR3 rearrangement, sequence reads were collapsed and filtered. Productive Simpson clonality was computed per sample as the square root of Simpson's diversity index over productive rearrangements. This immuneACCESS table, as held by TCRdb, lists in-frame sequences with V and J called but not all clones. Of the missing ones, under half trace to an unresolved V gene in checked studies; the others have no known cause. V and J calls and clone size are as listed in that table; D and trimming were resolved from the DNA. Recorded for this sample are about 270,000 clones; just under 85% of them occurred a single time. The top ten clones comprise about 4% of the sample.

Points on this clone: It lacks a known antigen. The sample holds no much larger clone one base away, and base qualities are not on file.

The sequencing input was peripheral blood. The sequence derives from a woman aged 45-65 years with active or convalescent COVID-19.

For the CDR3, the sequence is CASSMEGLGYGYTF. The bases are TGTGCCAGTAGTATGGAGGGACTGGGCTATGGCTACACCTTC. The chain links TRBV19 with TRBJ1-2; TRBD1 is perhaps the D gene, given 5 matching bases. V sheds 3 bases and J sheds 4 bases, leaving 12 bases between their ends. Counted from cysteine to phenylalanine, this CDR3 has 14 amino acids. Solely the CDR3 DNA is kept, with 42 bases framed from the first base. Via the germline V gene (reference sequence), CDR1 is LNHDA and CDR2 SQIVND.